The 20 T cell receptor beta chains below were found in one sample sequenced in a study of blood T cell repertoires in COVID-19. Some clones are missing from TCRdb's copy, which holds only in-frame ones; the method was immunoSEQ multiplex PCR. The table has about 410,000 clones, roughly 90% seen once. The sequencing input was peripheral blood. The receptor source for this set is a woman aged 40 to 49 with COVID-19, enrolled during active disease.

V and J are TRBV19 and TRBJ1-2; possibly TRBD1 for D (5 bases). V gave up 3 bases and J gave up 2 bases, with 10 bases separating them. Germline values: CDR1 LNHDA, CDR2 SQIVND (reference sequence). The CDR3 length is 14 residues. The CDR3 DNA follows: TGTGCCAGTAGTATTCCCGGGGGGAACTATGGCTACACCTTC. It encodes CASSIPGGNYGYTF.

The rearrangement uses TRBV5-4 and TRBJ2-2; TRBD2 matches 7 bases. The CDR3 has 16 residues. Germline V gene data show CDR1 as SGHNT and CDR2 as YYREEE (reference sequence). After removal of 6 bases from V and 3 bases from J, the junction contained 11 bases not matched to a gene. The CDR3 sequence is CASIPRGGADTGELFF. The CDR3 region has the DNA TGTGCCAGCATCCCTCGGGGAGGGGCCGACACCGGGGAGCTGTTTTTT.

The count of this clone is one. V usage is TRBV2 and J usage is TRBJ1-1; TRBD1 matches 8 bases. Trimming at V came to 7 bases and at J to 1 base, leaving 2 bases not matched to a gene. The CDR3 is 13 amino acids. CDR1 is SNHLY and CDR2 is FYNNEI in the germline V gene. The CDR3 DNA reads TGTGCCAGCACCGGACAGGGGAACACTGAAGCTTTCTTT. Amino acids: CASTGQGNTEAFF.

Remarks on this clone: This sample includes further DNA sequences coding for the same CDR3. The gene calls are TRBV5-1 and TRBJ1-1; tentatively, D is TRBD1 (5 bases). The CDR3 extends over 15 amino acids. With 1 base removed from V and 4 bases from J, the gap between germline ends came to 14 bases. Germline V gene data show CDR1 as SGHRS and CDR2 as YFSETQ. In DNA, the CDR3 is TGCGCCAGCAGCTTGTGGACGGGGGGAGGCACTGAAGCTTTCTTT. Protein: CASSLWTGGGTEAFF.

The chain uses TRBV5-5 and TRBJ1-1, with D perhaps TRBD1 (5 bases). CDR1 SGHKS and CDR2 YYEKEE come from the germline V gene (reference sequence). Trimming removed 0 bases from V and 0 bases from J, with 9 bases in between. The CDR3 extends over 15 amino acids. The CDR3 sequence: CASSLGGPMNTEAFF. The CDR3 bases are TGTGCCAGCAGCTTGGGGGGCCCGATGAACACTGAAGCTTTCTTT.

CDR3 DNA: TGTGCCAGCAGTGGACCGACAGGGGAAGGTGAAAAACTGTTTTTT. Translating gives CASSGPTGEGEKLFF. This chain connects TRBV2 to TRBJ1-4, with 8 positions matching TRBD1. CDR3 length: 15 residues. V lost 4 bases, J lost 7 bases, and 8 bases stayed unmatched. Germline lookup yields CDR1 SNHLY and CDR2 FYNNEI. The whole variable domain, remainder taken from reference TRBV2 and TRBJ1-4, is EPEVTQTPSHQVTQMGQEVILRCVPISNHLYFYWYRQILGQKVEFLVSFYNNEISEKSEIFDDQFSVERPDGSNFTLKIRSTKLEDSAMYFCASSGPTGEGEKLFFGSGTQLSVL.

The chain has TRBV14 and TRBJ2-1; 14 bases are shared with TRBD2. The ends lost 6 bases at V and 0 bases at J; junction bases unmatched: 4. The germline V gene has CDR1 SGHDN and CDR2 FVKESK. The CDR3 loop spans 17 amino acids. CDR3 sequence (DNA): TGTGCCAGCAGTCTGGGACTAGCGGGGGCCTCCTACAATGAGCAGTTCTTC. Translated: CASSLGLAGASYNEQFF.

This clone came up once. The J gene is TRBJ1-5, the V gene TRBV3-1 (or the pseudogene TRBV3-2), with a possible D match to TRBD1 (5 bases). CDR1 is LGHDT and CDR2 is YNNKEL in the germline V gene (reference sequence). This CDR3 contains 17 residues. The V and J ends lost 1 base and 0 bases respectively, with 13 bases between them. CDR3 amino acids: CASSQGGGSYSNQPQHF. The CDR3, as DNA: TGTGCCAGCAGCCAAGGGGGGGGGAGTTATAGCAATCAGCCCCAGCATTTT.

This clone was detected a few times. J is TRBJ1-5 and V is TRBV30; 8 nucleotides agree with TRBD1. Germline V gene sequence: CDR1 GTSNPN, CDR2 SVGIG (reference sequence). After removal of 2 bases from V and 1 base from J, the junction contained 4 bases not matched to a gene. The length of the CDR3 is 15 residues. This CDR3 is CAWSTYRGSNQPQHF. CDR3 DNA sequence: TGTGCCTGGAGTACTTACAGGGGGAGCAATCAGCCCCAGCATTTT.

V gene TRBV25-1 combines with J gene TRBJ1-1; D is possibly TRBD1 (5 bases). Per germline, CDR1 MGHDK and CDR2 SYGVNS. The V end lost 3 bases, the J end lost 9 bases, and 20 bases lay between the germline ends. The CDR3 extends over 15 amino acids. The CDR3 DNA reads as TGTGCCAGCAGTGATTACGGGACTCCTAGTTTCAAAGCTTTCTTT. Residues: CASSDYGTPSFKAFF. Full variable domain (remainder filled in from reference TRBV25-1 and TRBJ1-1): EADIYQTPRYLVIGTGKKITLECSQTMGHDKMYWYQQDPGMELHLIHYSYGVNSTEKGDLSSESTVSRIRTEHFPLTLESARPSHTSQYLCASSDYGTPSFKAFFGQGTRLTVV.

J is TRBJ1-2 and V is TRBV7-9; 10 bases line up with TRBD1. This CDR3 contains 14 residues. Germline trimming cut 7 bases from V and 8 bases from J; bases unmatched to any gene: 10. Per germline, CDR1 SEHNR and CDR2 FQNEAQ (reference sequence). CDR3 DNA: TGTGCCAGCACTCGACAGGGGGCAGCGGAGGGCTACACCTTC. Translating gives CASTRQGAAEGYTF.

The rearrangement joins TRBV5-1 to TRBJ1-1, with 9 bases fitting TRBD1. This CDR3 contains 14 residues. Looked up from germline, CDR1 is SGHRS and CDR2 is YFSETQ. J lost 5 bases, V lost 0 bases, and 2 bases had no gene match. The CDR3 here is CASSLAGQGTEAFF. CDR3 sequence (DNA): TGCGCCAGCAGCTTGGCGGGACAGGGAACTGAAGCTTTCTTT.

V and J are TRBV19 and TRBJ2-7, with 9 bases identical to TRBD1. V trimming: 6 bases; J trimming: 13 bases; junction bases outside the gene matches: 10. CDR3 length equals 12 residues. Looked up from germline, CDR1 is LNHDA and CDR2 is SQIVND (reference sequence). The CDR3 nucleotides read TGTGCCAGTAGGAGCGGCGGGACAGGGCTTTACTTC. The encoded protein is CASRSGGTGLYF.

The chain is built from TRBV25-1 and TRBJ1-4; 7 bases are a match to TRBD1. The CDR3 is made up of 15 amino acids. Germline CDR1 is MGHDK and CDR2 is SYGVNS. V shed 7 bases, J shed 5 bases, and the junction held 10 bases outside the gene matches. The CDR3 sequence: CASTGQGGHNEKLFF. The CDR3, as DNA: TGTGCCAGCACTGGGCAAGGGGGCCACAATGAAAAACTGTTTTTT.

The genes are TRBV3-1 (or the pseudogene TRBV3-2) and TRBJ2-7, with D maybe TRBD2 (5 bases). Trimming pared 3 bases from V and 3 bases from J, leaving 9 bases between. Germline V lookup: CDR1 LGHDT, CDR2 YNNKEL (reference sequence). The CDR3 contains 13 residues. CDR3 DNA: TGTGCCAGCAGCCACCGACGGGACTACGAGCAGTACTTC. Its protein product is CASSHRRDYEQYF.

The rearrangement links TRBV7-3 to TRBJ2-2; D is possibly TRBD2 (6 bases). Deletions cut 5 bases from V and 6 bases from J, with 13 bases between. From germline, CDR1 is SGHTA and CDR2 FQGTGA. This CDR3 comprises 14 residues. The CDR3 protein is CASSPVGGAGELFF. The CDR3 coding sequence is TGTGCCAGCAGCCCCGTCGGCGGGGCCGGGGAGCTGTTTTTT.

This chain connects TRBV7-9 to TRBJ2-4; D is undetermined. This CDR3 spans 16 amino acids. CDR1 is SEHNR and CDR2 is FQNEAQ in the germline V gene (reference sequence). Trimming stripped 3 bases from V and 0 bases from J, with 12 bases between. DNA of the CDR3: TGTGCCAGCAGCTTCCTAGTAGAGGTAGCCAAAAACATTCAGTACTTC. It encodes CASSFLVEVAKNIQYF.

This sequence joins TRBV5-1 and TRBJ2-1; no reliable D call. V was shortened by 7 bases and J by 6 bases, with 17 bases between the two germline ends. This CDR3 has 14 residues. Germline V lookup: CDR1 SGHRS, CDR2 YFSETQ. DNA of the CDR3: TGCGCCAGCGCACCCGTCCCCCCCAGCAATGAGCAGTTCTTC. Its translation: CASAPVPPSNEQFF.

The chain combines TRBV6-2 or TRBV6-3 with TRBJ2-1; D unclear. CDR1 and CDR2 from the germline V gene are MNHEY and SVGEGT. The V and J ends lost 0 bases and 3 bases respectively, with 3 bases between them. CDR3 length: 13 residues. As DNA, the CDR3 is TGTGCCAGCAGTTACTCTTACTACAATGAGCAGTTCTTC. This translates into CASSYSYYNEQFF.

The chain employs TRBV28 and TRBJ1-5; D gene unclear. CDR3 length equals 13 residues. From germline, CDR1 is MDHEN and CDR2 SYDVKM. V was cut by 2 bases and J by 10 bases, with 12 bases left in between. CDR3 coding DNA: TGTGCCAGCAGTTTAGCTAACTCCCCCCCCCAGCATTTT. Protein product: CASSLANSPPQHF.